A selection of T cell receptor beta chains follows, all from one sample in a study of Ad26.COV2.S vaccination and SARS-CoV-2 variants. The method was immunoSEQ multiplex PCR; TCRdb's version includes in-frame clones alone and lacks a portion of them. The sample records hundreds of thousands of clones, 80% to 90% being singletons. The specimen was peripheral blood, collected in a trial of Ad26.COV2.S vaccine versus placebo. Receptors originate from a person aged 18-65 years who received the Ad26.COV2.S COVID-19 vaccine or a placebo. CDR3s include the opening cysteine and the closing phenylalanine or tryptophan. Fields, in order: clone size, D gene, V gene, J gene, CDR3 protein, CDR3 DNA. A D gene is named only where the DNA matches it firmly. Size is stated for part of the rows, as once, few or many counts, or as a class when the clone is expanded.

>few|-|TRBV4-1|TRBJ1-5
CASSQDPAGYSNQPQHF
TGCGCCAGCAGCCAAGATCCCGCAGGCTATAGCAATCAGCCCCAGCATTTT
>-|-|TRBV5-1|TRBJ2-3
CASSLDPSDTQYF
TGCGCCAGCAGCTTGGACCCTTCGGATACGCAGTATTTT
>few|-|TRBV5-1|TRBJ2-1
CASSLPGDEQFF
TGCGCCAGCAGCTTGCCGGGCGATGAGCAGTTCTTC
>-|-|TRBV19|TRBJ1-4
CASSTGYEKLFF
TGTGCCAGTAGTACAGGATATGAAAAACTGTTTTTT
>-|TRBD2|TRBV7-2|TRBJ2-7
CASSWTSRSYEQYF
TGTGCCAGCAGCTGGACTAGTCGTTCCTACGAGCAGTACTTC
>few|-|TRBV9|TRBJ1-3
CASSVAPSGNTIYF
TGTGCCAGCAGCGTAGCCCCCTCTGGAAACACCATATATTTT
>-|TRBD1|TRBV18|TRBJ1-6
CASSLGQVPNSPLHF
TGTGCCAGCTCACTAGGACAGGTCCCAAATTCACCCCTCCACTTT
>few|TRBD2|TRBV11-3|TRBJ2-3
CASSLGLAGDADTQYF
TGTGCCAGCAGCTTAGGGCTAGCGGGAGACGCAGATACGCAGTATTTT
>-|-|TRBV15|TRBJ2-1
CATSRDRIVRGHEQFF
TGTGCCACCAGCAGAGATAGAATCGTCAGGGGCCATGAGCAGTTCTTC
>-|-|TRBV5-1|TRBJ2-3
CASSLWGEPTDTQYF
TGCGCCAGCAGCTTGTGGGGGGAACCCACAGATACGCAGTATTTT
>-|-|TRBV6-5|TRBJ1-1
CASIQGGDTEAFF
TGTGCCAGCATACAGGGCGGGGACACTGAAGCTTTCTTT
>-|TRBD1|TRBV15|TRBJ1-2
CATSSSRGVNYGYTF
TGTGCCACCAGCTCTTCCAGGGGGGTTAACTATGGCTACACCTTC
>-|TRBD1|TRBV11-2|TRBJ1-4
CASSRPDRGWLFF
TGTGCCAGCAGCCGCCCGGACAGGGGGTGGCTGTTTTTT
>once|TRBD1|TRBV5-1|TRBJ2-7
CASSFEGQGREQYF
TGCGCCAGCAGCTTTGAGGGACAGGGGCGGGAGCAGTACTTC
>-|-|TRBV12-5|TRBJ2-1
CASGHYGAYNEQFF
TGTGCTAGTGGCCACTACGGGGCGTACAATGAGCAGTTCTTC
>-|TRBD1|TRBV11-2|TRBJ2-7
CASSPMTGHGGEQYF
TGTGCCAGCAGCCCGATGACAGGGCATGGTGGCGAGCAGTACTTC
>few|-|TRBV4-2|TRBJ2-7
CASSPRGPSRSYEQYF
TGTGCCAGCAGCCCCCGAGGACCCTCTCGCTCCTACGAGCAGTACTTC
>-|TRBD2|TRBV5-1|TRBJ2-1
CASSLVGTTVENEQFF
TGCGCCAGCAGCTTGGTCGGGACTACAGTAGAAAATGAGCAGTTCTTC
>-|-|TRBV24-1|TRBJ1-3
CATSDFSDSRSSGNTIYF
TGTGCCACCAGTGATTTCTCCGATTCACGTTCCTCTGGAAACACCATATATTTT
>once|-|TRBV14|TRBJ1-2
CASSLGRGYGYTF
TGTGCCAGCAGTCTGGGACGGGGCTATGGCTACACCTTC
>once|-|TRBV9|TRBJ2-7
CASSVAPFDYEQYF
TGTGCCAGCAGCGTAGCTCCCTTTGACTACGAGCAGTACTTC
>-|TRBD2|TRBV5-1|TRBJ2-7
CASSQAGGPATYEQYF
TGCGCCAGCAGCCAAGCGGGAGGGCCTGCCACCTACGAGCAGTACTTC
>once|-|TRBV9|TRBJ1-2
CASSVASANYGYTF
TGTGCCAGCAGCGTAGCCTCAGCTAACTATGGCTACACCTTC
>-|-|TRBV27|TRBJ1-3
CASSLRQGGGNTIYF
TGTGCCAGCAGTTTGAGGCAGGGTGGCGGAAACACCATATATTTT
>-|-|TRBV6-1|TRBJ2-7
CASKGPGVSYEQYF
TGTGCCAGCAAAGGCCCAGGGGTTTCCTACGAGCAGTACTTC
>-|-|TRBV7-2|TRBJ1-1
CASSLVGWGKAFF
TGTGCCAGCAGCTTAGTGGGTTGGGGAAAAGCTTTCTTT
>-|TRBD2|TRBV5-1|TRBJ2-1
CASSSEPHELAGFYNEQFF
TGCGCCAGCAGCTCCGAACCACACGAACTAGCGGGTTTCTACAATGAGCAGTTCTTC
>-|-|TRBV29-1|TRBJ2-7
CSVARARGGEQYF
TGCAGCGTTGCTAGGGCTAGGGGGGGCGAGCAGTACTTC
>-|-|TRBV7-2|TRBJ2-7
CASSSLGGIGQYF
TGTGCCAGCAGCTCCCTTGGGGGAATAGGGCAGTACTTC
>-|TRBD1|TRBV25-1|TRBJ1-4
CASSEFEGTGKEKLFF
TGTGCCAGCAGTGAATTCGAAGGGACAGGGAAGGAAAAACTGTTTTTT
>-|-|TRBV21-1|TRBJ2-6
CASSKGIAGVPGANVLTF
TGTGCCAGCAGCAAAGGTATAGCTGGGGTCCCTGGGGCCAACGTCCTGACTTTC
>-|TRBD1|TRBV18|TRBJ2-2
CASDRGDAGELFF
TGTGCCAGCGACAGGGGTGACGCCGGGGAGCTGTTTTTT
>-|TRBD1|TRBV12-5|TRBJ2-1
CASGSGQDFYEQFF
TGTGCTAGTGGTTCGGGACAGGATTTCTATGAGCAGTTCTTC
>-|TRBD1|TRBV7-9|TRBJ2-3
CASSLEQWDRERTDTQYF
TGTGCCAGCAGCTTAGAGCAGTGGGACAGGGAAAGGACAGATACGCAGTATTTT
>-|-|TRBV6-6|TRBJ1-1
CVTGRTNTEAFF
TGTGTCACGGGACGGACGAACACTGAAGCTTTCTTT
>-|-|TRBV2|TRBJ2-7
CASRGLATDPSYEQYF
TGTGCCAGCAGAGGTCTCGCGACAGATCCTTCCTACGAGCAGTACTTC
>-|-|TRBV9|TRBJ2-2
CASSVRALPGTGELFF
TGTGCCAGCAGCGTAAGGGCCCTGCCGGGCACCGGGGAGCTGTTTTTT
>-|-|TRBV12-3/TRBV12-4|TRBJ2-1
CASSRLAYNEQFF
TGTGCCAGCAGCCGACTAGCCTACAATGAGCAGTTCTTC
>once|-|TRBV7-9|TRBJ2-1
CASIHGLTNEQFF
TGTGCCAGCATTCACGGACTCACTAATGAGCAGTTCTTC
>-|TRBD2|TRBV5-1|TRBJ2-2
CASSGGGLLNTGELFF
TGCGCCAGCAGCGGGGGAGGGCTCCTGAACACCGGGGAGCTGTTTTTT
>-|TRBD1|TRBV18|TRBJ1-1
CASSFLRTGDLMVTEAFF
TGTGCCAGCTCATTCTTACGGACAGGGGACCTCATGGTCACTGAAGCTTTCTTT
>-|-|TRBV11-3|TRBJ2-5
CASSFSGNSGTQYF
TGTGCCAGCAGCTTCTCGGGGAACTCGGGGACCCAGTACTTC
>-|-|TRBV6-5|TRBJ1-5
CASSYRGSNQPQHF
TGTGCCAGCAGTTACAGGGGTAGCAATCAGCCCCAGCATTTT